This T cell receptor (beta chain) came from a study of tumor-infiltrating lymphocytes in primary liver carcinoma. Germline DNA was also extracted, with blood RNA taken from unsorted whole blood. Germline V gene sequence: CDR1 MNHEY, CDR2 SVGAGI. This CDR3 region has 17 residues. V gave up 5 bases and J gave up 0 bases; unmatched junction bases: 7. The researchers produced TCR beta cDNA from around 500 ng total RNA with a constant-region primer. Sequencing libraries for TCR beta derived from three nested multiplex PCR rounds that used slightly modified ARM-PCR. A C-beta reverse primer and TRBV1-TRBV30 forward primers served in each of the first two PCR rounds, at ten to eleven cycles apiece. MiXCR, run by TCRdb on the multiplex PCR reads, gives a single entry per CDR3 protein. The sample consists of 150,000 to 200,000 distinct CDR3 sequences, roughly three fifths of them appearing once.

This receptor was obtained from a middle-aged man with primary liver carcinoma and hepatitis B virus infection. V and J are TRBV6-5 and TRBJ2-7; TRBD2 agrees at 13 bases. Sequencing was done on a sample of peripheral blood. CDR3 bases: TGTGCCAGCAGTATCCTGGGACTAGCGGGATCCTCCTACGAGCAGTACTTC. Its translation: CASSILGLAGSSYEQYF.